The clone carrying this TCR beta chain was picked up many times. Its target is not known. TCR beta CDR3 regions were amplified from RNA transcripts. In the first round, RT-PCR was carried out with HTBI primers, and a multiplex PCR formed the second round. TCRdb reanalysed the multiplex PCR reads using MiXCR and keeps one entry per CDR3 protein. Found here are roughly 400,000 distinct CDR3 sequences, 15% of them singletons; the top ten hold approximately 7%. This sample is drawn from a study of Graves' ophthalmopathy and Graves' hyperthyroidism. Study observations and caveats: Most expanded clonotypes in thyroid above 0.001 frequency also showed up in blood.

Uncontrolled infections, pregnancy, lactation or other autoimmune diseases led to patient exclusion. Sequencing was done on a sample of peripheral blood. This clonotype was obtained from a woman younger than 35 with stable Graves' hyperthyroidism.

CDR3 sequence (DNA): TGTGCCAGCAGTGTAAAGGGACACGGGTCCTACGAGCAGTACTTC. This translates into CASSVKGHGSYEQYF. The chain has TRBV12-3 or TRBV12-4 and TRBJ2-7; possible D gene TRBD1, 6 bases. The CDR3 extends over 15 amino acids. Between the trimmed V and J ends, which lost 5 bases and 1 base, there was a span of 15 bases.